The next 8 T cell receptor beta chains were all read from a single sample in a study of T cells in localized non-small cell lung cancer. Assay: immunoSEQ multiplex PCR; the TCRdb copy retains only in-frame clones and omits some. The sample carries about 74,000 clones, about 81% recorded once. Sequencing used peripheral blood, obtained before any cancer treatment. All receptors come from an older female donor with stage I lung adenocarcinoma.

As DNA, the CDR3 is TGCAGCGTTGATTTAGGTTACTCTTCCGAAGCTTTCTTT. It translates to CSVDLGYSSEAFF. The rearrangement links TRBV29-1 to TRBJ1-1, with D unresolved. The CDR3 contains 13 residues. CDR1 is SQVTM, CDR2 ANQGSEA, per germline. Trimming took 3 bases from V and 8 from J, leaving 16 bases between them.

This chain uses TRBV9 with TRBJ2-1, with 10 positions matching TRBD1. The germline gives CDR1 SGDLS, CDR2 YYNGEE. The J segment lost 2 bases and the V segment lost 3 bases, leaving 5 bases of the junction unmatched. The CDR3 contains 16 residues. The CDR3 loop reads CASSAGQGGPYNEQFF. In DNA form, the CDR3 reads TGTGCCAGCAGCGCCGGACAGGGGGGCCCCTACAATGAGCAGTTCTTC.

V usage is TRBV10-3 and J usage is TRBJ2-7; D could derive from TRBD1 or TRBD2 (5 bases each). The V end was cut by 8 bases, the J end by 0 bases, with 8 bases between. Germline V lookup: CDR1 ENHRY, CDR2 SYGVKD. This CDR3 is built from 12 residues. CDR3 loop: CAIGGSSYEQYF. DNA of the CDR3: TGTGCCATCGGGGGAAGCTCCTACGAGCAGTACTTC.

The chain couples TRBV15 to TRBJ1-1; D unclear. This CDR3 comprises 15 residues. Germline values: CDR1 LNHNV, CDR2 YYDKDF (reference sequence). V was trimmed by 0 bases and J by 3 bases, leaving 11 bases between them. The CDR3 DNA reads TGTGCCACCAGCAGAGATGCAGCCCCGGACACTGAAGCTTTCTTT. Translating it yields CATSRDAAPDTEAFF.

This clone has a single count. The DNA for the CDR3 is TGTGCCAGCTTTGCCGACAGGGGCCAAGAGACCCAGTACTTC. This codes for CASFADRGQETQYF. The chain uses TRBV2 and TRBJ2-5; 8 positions match TRBD1. The CDR3 loop spans 14 amino acids. Germline CDR1 SNHLY, CDR2 FYNNEI. Trimming removed 8 bases from V and 1 base from J; junction bases left unmatched: 6.

This rearrangement joins TRBV6-1 to TRBJ1-1; D is ambiguous. Germline CDR1 and CDR2: MNHNS and SASEGT. V lost 6 bases and J lost 5, with 13 bases in between. The CDR3 is 13 amino acids. This CDR3 reads CASSFPARTEAFF. The DNA of the CDR3 is TGTGCCAGCAGCTTCCCGGCAAGGACTGAAGCTTTCTTT.

V usage is TRBV5-1 and J usage is TRBJ1-4, with unresolved D. Germline V CDR1 and CDR2: SGHRS, YFSETQ. This CDR3 is 16 amino acids long. The ends were cut back, 4 bases at V and 3 bases at J, with 16 bases in the middle. The CDR3 here is CASSPRGSASNEKLFF. CDR3 DNA sequence: TGCGCCAGCAGCCCGAGAGGGTCGGCTTCTAATGAAAAACTGTTTTTT.

The CDR3 reads CASSYSPETRQETQYF. The CDR3 coding sequence is TGTGCCAGCAGTTATAGTCCCGAGACTCGGCAAGAGACCCAGTACTTC. This chain connects TRBV6-6 to TRBJ2-5; D is uncertain. Germline V lookup: CDR1 MNHNY, CDR2 SVGAGI (reference sequence). The CDR3 runs to 16 residues. V lost 3 bases to trimming and J lost 2 bases, with 16 bases between them.